This entry lists 21 T cell receptor beta chains sequenced from one sample in a study of shared clonotypes between healthy human individuals (dated by TCRdb to the early 2020s). Library preparation was by the immunoSEQ multiplex PCR assay. The clones in this table, taken by TCRdb from immuneACCESS, are in-frame only. Not every clone is retained; where verified, under half of the shortfall comes from an unresolved V gene, and the cause of the rest is unknown. For this sample the table gives about 1.5 million clones, of which over 95% were detected only once. The ten largest make up roughly 1.2% of the sample. Sequenced sample: naive CD4+ T cells sorted from blood. Reading the label with the study, this specimen's cell subset or site is: CD45RA+ positively selected. Receptors originate from a man aged 25-45 years in good health.

J is TRBJ2-3 and V is TRBV5-1, with TRBD2 matching 8 bases. This CDR3 has 15 residues. Looked up from germline, CDR1 is SGHRS and CDR2 is YFSETQ. J lost 2 bases, V lost 5 bases, and 7 bases had no gene match. The CDR3 reads CASSSGNAVTDTQYF. As DNA, the CDR3 is TGCGCCAGCAGTAGCGGGAACGCCGTCACAGATACGCAGTATTTT.

CDR3: CASSYKPGSIFYTF. The CDR3 region has the DNA TGTGCCAGCAGTTACAAGCCGGGCTCCATTTTCTACACCTTC. The rearrangement joins TRBV6-5 to TRBJ1-2; D gene ambiguous. Trimming cost V 2 bases and J 10 bases, with 17 bases left between them. CDR3 length: 14 residues. Per germline, CDR1 MNHEY and CDR2 SVGAGI.

As to this clone: The sample contains more than one DNA sequence encoding this CDR3. The chain is built from TRBV9 and TRBJ2-7; 9 nucleotides agree with TRBD2. Trimming cost V 0 bases and J 4 bases; bases outside gene matches: 2. Per germline, CDR1 SGDLS and CDR2 YYNGEE. The CDR3 has 14 amino acids. The CDR3 reads CASSVGLAGYEQYF. CDR3 nucleotides: TGTGCCAGCAGCGTAGGGCTAGCGGGATACGAGCAGTACTTC.

In its sample, this clone was seen once. The chain carries TRBV11-2 and TRBJ2-7; D is unresolved. The CDR3 sequence is 16 residues long. V dropped 1 base and J dropped 4 bases, with 17 bases sitting between them. The germline V gene has CDR1 SGHAT and CDR2 FQNNGV. The CDR3 protein is CASSLAPSPTIYEQYF. In DNA form, the CDR3 reads TGTGCCAGCAGCTTAGCCCCCTCACCAACCATTTACGAGCAGTACTTC.

V gene TRBV19 combines with J gene TRBJ1-3; no reliable D call. CDR3 length: 15 residues. V was pared by 5 bases and J by 0 bases, with 11 bases between. Germline V CDR1 and CDR2: LNHDA, SQIVND (reference sequence). CDR3 region: CASSLPFSSGNTIYF. CDR3 bases: TGTGCCAGTAGTCTTCCCTTTTCCTCTGGAAACACCATATATTTT.

This chain uses TRBV4-1 with TRBJ2-1; TRBD1 or TRBD2 may be the D gene (6 bases each). Deletions cut 1 base from V and 5 bases from J, with 15 bases between. The CDR3 spans 16 residues. Per the germline V gene, CDR1 is MGHRA and CDR2 is YSYEKL. The CDR3 DNA follows: TGCGCCAGCAGCCAAGCTTGGGGGGCCGCTGACAATGAGCAGTTCTTC. This codes for CASSQAWGAADNEQFF.

Worth noting for this clone: Other DNA variants within this sample encode the same CDR3. The chain combines TRBV7-2 with TRBJ2-7, with D uncertain. The CDR3 is 11 amino acids. Trimming pared 5 bases from V and 4 bases from J, leaving 6 bases between. Looked up from germline, CDR1 is SGHTA and CDR2 is FQGNSA. The CDR3 loop reads CASSHYYEQYF. As DNA, the CDR3 is TGTGCCAGCAGCCATTATTACGAGCAGTACTTC.

The J gene is TRBJ2-1, the V gene TRBV15; TRBD2 matches 10 bases. This CDR3 is built from 19 residues. The junction had 11 bases not matched to a gene; V was cut back by 1 base and J by 2 bases. Germline values: CDR1 LNHNV, CDR2 YYDKDF (reference sequence). CDR3 sequence reads: CATSRVVSGRARTYNEQFF. The CDR3, as DNA: TGTGCCACCAGCAGAGTAGTCAGCGGGAGGGCCAGGACCTACAATGAGCAGTTCTTC.

The V gene is TRBV11-2, the J gene TRBJ1-2; D perhaps matches TRBD1 (5 bases). The CDR3 has 16 amino acids. Germline lookup yields CDR1 SGHAT and CDR2 FQNNGV. V dropped 1 base and J dropped 3 bases, with 15 bases sitting between them. The CDR3 is CASSLVSQGSYYGYTF. DNA for the CDR3: TGTGCCAGCAGCTTAGTATCCCAGGGAAGTTACTATGGCTACACCTTC.

The rearrangement joins TRBV5-6 to TRBJ2-5, with a weak D call TRBD2 (6 bases). The CDR3 is made up of 15 amino acids. Per germline, CDR1 SGHDT and CDR2 YYEEEE. V dropped 0 bases and J dropped 5 bases, with 14 bases sitting between them. CDR3 protein: CASSLEVAVRETQYF. DNA for the CDR3: TGTGCCAGCAGCTTGGAGGTAGCGGTTCGTGAGACCCAGTACTTC.

In regard to this clone: The same CDR3 arises from other DNA sequences in this sample as well. This sequence joins TRBV5-1 and TRBJ2-7, with 7 bases aligning to TRBD2. Germline V gives CDR1 SGHRS, CDR2 YFSETQ. The J segment lost 3 bases and the V segment lost 0 bases, leaving 3 bases of the junction unmatched. The CDR3 runs to 14 residues. The CDR3 is CASSLGTSSYEQYF. The CDR3 DNA follows: TGCGCCAGCAGCTTGGGGACTAGTAGCTACGAGCAGTACTTC.

The chain combines TRBV11-2 with TRBJ2-7; D call uncertain. The length of the CDR3 is 14 residues. Germline V gives CDR1 SGHAT, CDR2 FQNNGV. Deletions cut 3 bases from V and 2 bases from J, with 11 bases between. The CDR3: CASSFGSPPYEQYF. In nucleotides, the CDR3 is TGTGCCAGCAGCTTTGGGTCACCCCCCTACGAGCAGTACTTC.

The CDR3 bases are TGTGCCAGCAGCCCAGCGGGACTAGAGAGGGGCAATGAGCAGTTCTTC. This sequence encodes CASSPAGLERGNEQFF. This chain links TRBV5-4 with TRBJ2-1; 8 bases match TRBD2. V was clipped by 4 bases and J by 6 bases; unmatched bases: 12. The CDR3 spans 16 residues. The germline CDR1 and CDR2 sequences are SGHNT and YYREEE (reference sequence). Full variable domain (remainder filled in from reference TRBV5-4 and TRBJ2-1): ETGVTQSPTHLIKTRGQQVTLRCSSQSGHNTVSWYQQALGQGPQFIFQYYREEENGRGNFPPRFSGLQFPNYSSELNVNALELDDSALYLCASSPAGLERGNEQFFGPGTRLTVL.

The rearrangement uses TRBV12-5 and TRBJ2-3; TRBD2 matches at 10 bases. The V gene end was trimmed by 6 bases and the J gene end by 5 bases; junction bases not matched to a gene: 8. Germline loops: CDR1 LGHNT, CDR2 FRNRAP. There are 15 residues in the CDR3. Here the CDR3 DNA reads TGTGCTAGTGGGGCAACTAGCGGGAAGGTAGATACGCAGTATTTT. Translated: CASGATSGKVDTQYF.

The V and J genes are TRBV27 and TRBJ2-5; 13 bases are a match to TRBD2. CDR3 length equals 17 residues. From germline, CDR1 is MNHEY and CDR2 SMNVEV (reference sequence). Losses at the gene ends were 5 bases for V and 0 bases for J; bases not matched to a gene: 6. The CDR3 reads CASSRTSGSAYQETQYF. DNA for the CDR3: TGTGCCAGCAGTCGGACTAGCGGGAGCGCGTACCAAGAGACCCAGTACTTC.

J is TRBJ2-3 and V is TRBV5-4; 9 nucleotides match TRBD1. This CDR3 contains 15 residues. CDR1 is SGHNT, CDR2 YYREEE, per germline (reference sequence). Trimming took 4 bases from V and 3 from J; bases not matched to a gene: 6. CDR3 residues: CASSRRTGETDTQYF. DNA for the CDR3: TGTGCCAGCAGCCGGAGGACAGGGGAGACAGATACGCAGTATTTT. The complete variable domain, with remaining parts taken from reference TRBV5-4 and TRBJ2-3, reads ETGVTQSPTHLIKTRGQQVTLRCSSQSGHNTVSWYQQALGQGPQFIFQYYREEENGRGNFPPRFSGLQFPNYSSELNVNALELDDSALYLCASSRRTGETDTQYFGPGTRLTVL.

This chain connects TRBV6-4 to TRBJ2-6; D unresolved. CDR3 length: 13 residues. CDR1 is MRHNA, CDR2 SNTAGT, per germline. Trimming removed 6 bases at V and 4 bases at J, with 7 bases between. CDR3: CASRETGANVLTF. The CDR3 region has the DNA TGTGCCAGCAGAGAGACAGGGGCCAACGTCCTGACTTTC.

Points on this clone: Within the sample, other DNA sequences also encode this same CDR3. In nucleotides, the CDR3 is TGTGCCAGCAGCGCTGGACAGTCCTATGGCTACACCTTC. It is translated as CASSAGQSYGYTF. The chain carries TRBV9 and TRBJ1-2, with D perhaps TRBD1 (6 bases). V gave up 3 bases and J gave up 4 bases, with 10 bases separating them. CDR1 and CDR2 (germline): SGDLS, YYNGEE. CDR3 length: 13 amino acids.

The CDR3 DNA reads TGCGCCAGCAGCTTGCGGGGAGTCTACGAGCAGTACTTC. It translates to CASSLRGVYEQYF. V and J are TRBV5-1 and TRBJ2-7; D perhaps matches TRBD2 (5 bases). The V gene's germline CDR1 is SGHRS and CDR2 YFSETQ. The V end was cut by 1 base, the J end by 3 bases, with 8 bases between. The CDR3 runs to 13 residues.

The V and J genes are TRBV18 and TRBJ2-2; D unresolved. CDR3 length: 17 amino acids. V was cut by 3 bases and J by 2 bases, with 16 bases left in between. Germline V CDR1 and CDR2: KGHSH, LQKENI. DNA of the CDR3: TGTGCCAGCTCACCCCTGCCGTCGGGCAGTAACACCGGGGAGCTGTTTTTT. Residues: CASSPLPSGSNTGELFF.

The chain links TRBV10-3 to TRBJ2-7; TRBD1 or TRBD2 may be the D gene (6 bases each). This CDR3 is built from 15 residues. Deletions cut 6 bases from V and 4 bases from J, with 19 bases between. Per the germline V gene, CDR1 is ENHRY and CDR2 is SYGVKD. CDR3: CAIRGGSQGRYEQYF. Here the CDR3 DNA reads TGTGCCATCAGGGGGGGATCCCAGGGGCGGTACGAGCAGTACTTC.